What follows are 29 T cell receptor beta chains derived from one specimen sequenced in a study of cytomegalovirus exposure and HLA in healthy donors. Both 60 Vbeta primers and 13 Jbeta primers went into the PCR. Sequencing used immunoSEQ multiplex PCR; TCRdb keeps in-frame clones, though not all of them. The repertoire consists of under 200,000 clones, with 70% to 80% occurring once and the leading ten covering about 0.69%. Specimen: PBMCs. These TCRs come from a female donor in good health and CMV-seronegative.

The CDR3 DNA reads as TGTGCCAGCAGTCCGACAGGCACTATCTATGGCTACACCTTC. This gives the protein CASSPTGTIYGYTF. V usage is TRBV27 and J usage is TRBJ1-2, with D possibly being TRBD1 (6 bases). This CDR3 spans 14 amino acids. Trimming pared 5 bases from V and 4 bases from J, leaving 14 bases between. The germline CDR1 and CDR2 sequences are MNHEY and SMNVEV (reference sequence).

The chain recombines TRBV10-3 with TRBJ2-1; the match to TRBD2 covers 13 bases. Per germline, CDR1 ENHRY and CDR2 SYGVKD. The CDR3 has 17 residues. Unmatched junction bases numbered 12, after V lost 8 bases and J lost 5 bases. The CDR3 spells CAIGTGRTSGRNNEQFF. The CDR3 DNA reads TGTGCCATCGGGACAGGGAGGACTAGCGGGAGAAACAATGAGCAGTTCTTC.

The genes are TRBV13 and TRBJ1-1; D is possibly TRBD1 (5 bases). CDR1 is PRHDT and CDR2 is FYEKMQ in the germline V gene (reference sequence). V was pared by 0 bases and J by 1 base, with 9 bases between. The CDR3 is 15 residues long. CDR3 in amino acids: CASSLGQGRNTEAFF. CDR3 nucleotide sequence: TGTGCCAGCAGCTTAGGGCAGGGAAGGAACACTGAAGCTTTCTTT.

The V and J genes are TRBV5-6 and TRBJ2-5, with 7 bases lining up with TRBD1. Trimming removed 0 bases from V and 1 base from J; junction bases left unmatched: 3. Germline CDR1 reads SGHDT; CDR2 reads YYEEEE. The CDR3 has 15 residues. The chain's CDR3 is CASSLVGGPQETQYF. The CDR3 bases are TGTGCCAGCAGCTTGGTAGGGGGCCCCCAAGAGACCCAGTACTTC.

This clone was found a few times. V usage is TRBV9 and J usage is TRBJ1-2; no firm D call. Trimming removed 0 bases from V and 4 bases from J, with 7 bases in between. This CDR3 has 13 residues. Per germline, CDR1 SGDLS and CDR2 YYNGEE. The CDR3 spells CASSVGGSYGYTF. The CDR3 nucleotides are TGTGCCAGCAGCGTAGGCGGCAGCTATGGCTACACCTTC.

The chain recombines TRBV5-1 with TRBJ1-2; D not resolved. CDR1 and CDR2 (germline): SGHRS, YFSETQ. The CDR3 sequence is 15 residues long. Deletions cut 3 bases from V and 2 bases from J, with 14 bases between. In DNA form, the CDR3 reads TGCGCCAGCAGCTGGAATCCGGGATCGAACTATGGCTACACCTTC. Protein: CASSWNPGSNYGYTF. Full variable domain (missing parts from reference TRBV5-1 and TRBJ1-2): KAGVTQTPRYLIKTRGQQVTLSCSPISGHRSVSWYQQTPGQGLQFLFEYFSETQRNKGNFPGRFSGRQFSNSRSEMNVSTLELGDSALYLCASSWNPGSNYGYTFGSGTRLTVV.

V is TRBV7-8 and J is TRBJ2-7; 8 positions agree with TRBD2. Germline V CDR1 and CDR2: SGHVS, FQNEAQ. V shed 1 base and J 0 bases; nucleotides not matched to a gene: 8. The CDR3 spans 17 residues. The CDR3 DNA follows: TGTGCCAGCAGCTTAGGTATGACTAGCGCCCACTCCTACGAGCAGTACTTC. Residues: CASSLGMTSAHSYEQYF.

V usage is TRBV6-6 and J usage is TRBJ1-3; D remains unclear. The germline V gene encodes CDR1 MNHNY and CDR2 SVGAGI (reference sequence). Trimming pared 7 bases from V and 0 bases from J, leaving 10 bases between. The CDR3 runs to 14 residues. The CDR3 coding sequence is TGTGCCAGCACCCCCTCGAGCTCTGGAAACACCATATATTTT. Protein sequence: CASTPSSSGNTIYF.

This clone was counted a few times. This rearrangement joins TRBV25-1 to TRBJ2-7; no clear D gene. Between the trimmed V and J ends, which lost 4 bases and 3 bases, there was a span of 7 bases. The CDR3 runs to 12 residues. Germline CDR1 and CDR2: MGHDK and SYGVNS. The CDR3 DNA reads as TGTGCCAGCAGTGGGAGAGTCTACGAGCAGTACTTC. Its protein is CASSGRVYEQYF.

The chain uses TRBV11-3 and TRBJ2-7; 13 bases line up with TRBD2. The CDR3 runs 16 residues. The germline V gene has CDR1 SGHNT and CDR2 YENEEA. V shed 5 bases and J 0 bases; nucleotides not matched to a gene: 4. This chain's CDR3 is CASSPGTSGASYEQYF. The CDR3 DNA sequence: TGTGCCAGCAGCCCCGGGACTAGCGGGGCCTCCTACGAGCAGTACTTC.

The chain is built from TRBV7-2 and TRBJ2-7, with D possibly TRBD2 on 6 matching bases. The germline V and J ends were trimmed by 1 base and 3 bases, with 16 bases remaining between them. Germline CDR1 SGHTA, CDR2 FQGNSA. CDR3 length equals 16 residues. The CDR3 DNA is TGTGCCAGCAGCTTAGTCGCAGGAGGGCTTAGCTACGAGCAGTACTTC. Translated, it gives CASSLVAGGLSYEQYF.

CDR3 sequence reads: CASSLVAGAGELFF. CDR3 nucleotide sequence: TGTGCCAGCAGCTTGGTCGCGGGGGCCGGGGAGCTGTTTTTT. The J gene is TRBJ2-2, the V gene TRBV5-4; 7 bases fit TRBD2. The CDR3 covers 14 residues. CDR1 is SGHNT and CDR2 is YYREEE in the germline V gene (reference sequence). With V trimmed by 0 bases and J by 6 bases, 2 bases remained unmatched.

In its sample, this clone was seen a few times. This CDR3 is CASSQGTGSSNQPQHF. The CDR3 DNA is TGTGCCAGCAGCCAAGGAACAGGGTCGAGCAATCAGCCCCAGCATTTT. The chain carries TRBV4-2 and TRBJ1-5; perhaps TRBD1 as D (6 bases). The V end was cut by 1 base, the J end by 1 base, with 11 bases between. The CDR3 sequence is 16 residues long. Germline V CDR1 and CDR2: LGHNA, YNFKEQ.

The rearrangement joins TRBV27 to TRBJ1-2; D unresolved. CDR1 is MNHEY and CDR2 is SMNVEV in the germline V gene (reference sequence). The CDR3 covers 14 residues. The V end lost 0 bases, the J end lost 4 bases, and 9 bases lay between the germline ends. The CDR3 DNA reads TGTGCCAGCAGTTTATCAAGCCGTTCCTATGGCTACACCTTC. Translating it yields CASSLSSRSYGYTF.

This rearrangement joins TRBV2 to TRBJ1-6; D possibly corresponds to TRBD1 (6 bases). The germline V and J ends were trimmed by 6 bases and 9 bases, with 12 bases remaining between them. Germline CDR1 SNHLY, CDR2 FYNNEI. The CDR3 covers 13 residues. The CDR3 sequence: CASRRTGTSPLHF. CDR3 DNA sequence: TGTGCCAGCAGGCGTACAGGGACTTCACCCCTCCACTTT.

The chain recombines TRBV28 with TRBJ2-5; TRBD1 aligns across 7 bases. V lost 3 bases, J lost 5 bases, and 9 bases stayed unmatched. CDR3 length: 15 residues. Germline CDR1 MDHEN, CDR2 SYDVKM. The CDR3 nucleotides read TGTGCCAGCAGTTTTGGCAGGGGGTTTGGGGAGACCCAGTACTTC. Translating gives CASSFGRGFGETQYF.

This clone has only a few counts. V usage is TRBV27 and J usage is TRBJ2-7; D is uncertain. V was pared by 2 bases and J by 5 bases, with 13 bases between. Germline-derived CDR1 and CDR2 are MNHEY and SMNVEV (reference sequence). The CDR3 contains 14 residues. The CDR3 DNA reads as TGTGCCAGCAGTTTACTCGCCGGGTCCCACGAGCAGTACTTC. Amino acids: CASSLLAGSHEQYF.

This chain's CDR3 is CASSQLERGGPGAKNIQYF. CDR3 sequence (DNA): TGTGCCAGCAGCCAATTGGAGCGGGGGGGCCCCGGGGCCAAAAACATTCAGTACTTC. The chain joins TRBV4-2 to TRBJ2-4, with 10 positions matching TRBD2. This CDR3 comprises 19 residues. Germline V gene lookup returns CDR1 LGHNA and CDR2 YNFKEQ. The trim removed 2 bases at V and 1 base at J, leaving 11 bases unmatched.

The rearrangement uses TRBV18 and TRBJ2-1, with 8 bases lining up with TRBD1. The V segment lost 4 bases and the J segment 2 bases; nucleotides outside the gene matches: 4. The CDR3 runs 15 residues. Germline CDR1 KGHSH, CDR2 LQKENI. CDR3 sequence (DNA): TGTGCCAGCTCACAGACAGGGGATGCCTACAATGAGCAGTTCTTC. Encoded protein: CASSQTGDAYNEQFF.

This chain joins TRBV30 and TRBJ2-4; a possible D gene is TRBD2 (6 bases). V dropped 0 bases and J dropped 8 bases, with 23 bases sitting between them. This CDR3 is 17 amino acids long. In germline, CDR1 is GTSNPN, CDR2 SVGIG (reference sequence). The CDR3 reads CAWSVHPRDFEADIQYF. The CDR3 DNA reads TGTGCCTGGAGTGTACATCCCCGGGACTTCGAGGCGGACATTCAGTACTTC. Full variable domain (remainder filled in from reference TRBV30 and TRBJ2-4): SQTIHQWPATLVQPVGSPLSLECTVEGTSNPNLYWYRQAAGRGLQLLFYSVGIGQISSEVPQNLSASRPQDRQFILSSKKLLLSDSGFYLCAWSVHPRDFEADIQYFGAGTRLSVL.

This clone has more than one count but fewer than ten. Other DNA sequences in the sample encode the same CDR3. This chain connects TRBV30 to TRBJ1-6; possible D gene TRBD1, 5 bases. The V end was cut by 1 base, the J end by 1 base, with 5 bases between. Germline values: CDR1 GTSNPN, CDR2 SVGIG (reference sequence). This CDR3 region has 14 residues. CDR3 loop: CAWSAGSYNSPLHF. The CDR3 DNA sequence: TGTGCCTGGAGTGCAGGGTCCTATAATTCACCCCTCCACTTT.

Written as DNA, the CDR3 is TGCAGCGCCGAGCGGACCAGGGGTGAAAAACTGTTTTTT. Encoded protein: CSAERTRGEKLFF. The rearrangement joins TRBV29-1 to TRBJ1-4; perhaps TRBD1 as D (6 bases). Germline CDR1 and CDR2: SQVTM and ANQGSEA. The CDR3 is 13 residues long. Trimming took off 7 bases at V and 7 bases at J, with 16 bases between the two ends. Supplemented by reference TRBV29-1 and TRBJ1-4, the full variable domain reads SAVISQKPSRDICQRGTSLTIQCQVDSQVTMMFWYRQQPGQSLTLIATANQGSEATYESGFVIDKFPISRPNLTFSTLTVSNMSPEDSSIYLCSAERTRGEKLFFGSGTQLSVL.

V and J are TRBV7-9 and TRBJ2-6, with TRBD2 matching 7 bases. The CDR3 spans 16 residues. V trimming: 5 bases; J trimming: 3 bases; junction bases outside the gene matches: 7. Germline CDR1 and CDR2: SEHNR and FQNEAQ (reference sequence). The CDR3 region is CASSRGEVYGANVLTF. The CDR3 bases are TGTGCCAGCAGCCGGGGGGAGGTCTATGGGGCCAACGTCCTGACTTTC. Supplemented by reference TRBV7-9 and TRBJ2-6, the full variable domain reads DTGVSQNPRHKITKRGQNVTFRCDPISEHNRLYWYRQTLGQGPEFLTYFQNEAQLEKSRLLSDRFSAERPKGSFSTLEIQRTEQGDSAMYLCASSRGEVYGANVLTFGAGSRLTVL.

The V and J genes are TRBV27 and TRBJ2-3, with 10 bases that match TRBD1. The CDR3 sequence is 17 residues long. Germline-derived CDR1 and CDR2 are MNHEY and SMNVEV (reference sequence). Germline trimming cut 2 bases from V and 5 bases from J; bases unmatched to any gene: 10. The CDR3 bases are TGTGCCAGCAGTTTAGGGTACCGGGACAGGGGTGTAGATACGCAGTATTTT. Its translation is CASSLGYRDRGVDTQYF.

This clone was seen a few times. V is TRBV13 and J is TRBJ2-7; TRBD2 agrees at 7 bases. The germline V gene encodes CDR1 PRHDT and CDR2 FYEKMQ (reference sequence). Germline trimming cut 1 base from V and 0 bases from J; bases unmatched to any gene: 12. There are 18 residues in the CDR3. The chain's CDR3 is CASSLESRLASGSYEQYF. DNA for the CDR3: TGTGCCAGCAGCTTAGAATCGAGGTTGGCTAGCGGCTCCTACGAGCAGTACTTC.

The chain is built from TRBV6-5 and TRBJ1-5, with 7 bases matching TRBD1. V lost 6 bases to trimming and J lost 2 bases; unmatched junction nucleotides: 7. Germline-derived CDR1 and CDR2 are MNHEY and SVGAGI. CDR3 length: 15 residues. Here the CDR3 DNA reads TGTGCCAGCAGCCGACAGGGACTTGGCAATCAGCCCCAGCATTTT. Its translation is CASSRQGLGNQPQHF.

The genes are TRBV19 and TRBJ1-5; tentatively, D is TRBD1 (6 bases). The V end lost 3 bases, the J end lost 4 bases, and 10 bases lay between the germline ends. Per the germline V gene, CDR1 is LNHDA and CDR2 is SQIVND (reference sequence). This CDR3 contains 14 residues. The CDR3 DNA reads TGTGCCAGTAGTATTACAGGGAATAATCAGCCCCAGCATTTT. Translating gives CASSITGNNQPQHF.

V gene TRBV7-9 combines with J gene TRBJ2-3; the D gene is possibly TRBD2 (7 bases). The V end lost 3 bases, the J end lost 2 bases, and 12 bases lay between the germline ends. From germline, CDR1 is SEHNR and CDR2 FQNEAQ (reference sequence). CDR3 length: 15 residues. DNA of the CDR3: TGTGCCAGCAGCTTCGAGGGGGGGGCCACAGATACGCAGTATTTT. As protein: CASSFEGGATDTQYF.

The chain recombines TRBV2 with TRBJ2-7; D might be TRBD1 (6 bases). V dropped 8 bases and J dropped 3 bases, with 20 bases sitting between them. Germline CDR1 is SNHLY and CDR2 is FYNNEI. CDR3 size: 15 residues. In DNA form, the CDR3 reads TGTGCCAGCTCACCCGACGCCGGGACAAGCTACGAGCAGTACTTC. It specifies CASSPDAGTSYEQYF.